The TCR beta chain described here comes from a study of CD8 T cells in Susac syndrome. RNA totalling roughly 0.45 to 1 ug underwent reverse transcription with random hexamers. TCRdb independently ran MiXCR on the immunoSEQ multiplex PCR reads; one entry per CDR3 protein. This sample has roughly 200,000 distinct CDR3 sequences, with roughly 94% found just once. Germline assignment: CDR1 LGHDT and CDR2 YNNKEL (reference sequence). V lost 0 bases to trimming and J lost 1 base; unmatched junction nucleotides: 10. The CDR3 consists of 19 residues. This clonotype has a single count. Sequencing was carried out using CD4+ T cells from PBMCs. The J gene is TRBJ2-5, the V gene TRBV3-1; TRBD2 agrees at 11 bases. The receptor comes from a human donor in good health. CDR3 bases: TGTGCCAGCAGCCAAGATCTTGGCCTAGCGGGAGGAATCCAAGAGACCCAGTACTTC. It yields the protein CASSQDLGLAGGIQETQYF.